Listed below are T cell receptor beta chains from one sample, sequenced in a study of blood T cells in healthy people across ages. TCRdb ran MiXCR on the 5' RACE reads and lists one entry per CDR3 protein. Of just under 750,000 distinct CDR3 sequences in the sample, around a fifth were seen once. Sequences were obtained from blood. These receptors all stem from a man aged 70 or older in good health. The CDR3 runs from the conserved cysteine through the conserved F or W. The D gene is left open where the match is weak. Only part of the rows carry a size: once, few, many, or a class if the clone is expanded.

CASSFMGGADTQYF TGTGCCAGCAGTTTTATGGGTGGGGCAGATACGCAGTATTTT - TRBJ2-3 - 14 TRBV12-3/TRBV12-4
CASSQSGTKYQETQYF TGTGCCAGCAGCCAATCCGGGACAAAGTACCAAGAGACCCAGTACTTC - TRBJ2-5 - 16 TRBV14
CSAPGAGGNEKLFF TGCAGTGCCCCCGGGGCGGGAGGAAATGAAAAACTGTTTTTT - TRBJ1-4 - 14 TRBV20-1
CASSRGQGGIEQFF TGTGCCAGCAGCCGAGGACAGGGGGGGATTGAGCAGTTCTTC TRBD1 TRBJ2-1 - 14 TRBV7-9
CASSQDLGAGANVLTF TGCGCCAGCAGCCAAGATTTAGGGGCAGGGGCCAACGTCCTGACTTTC - TRBJ2-6 - 16 TRBV4-3
CASSYGLDTQYF TGTGCCAGCAGTTACGGTCTAGATACGCAGTATTTT - TRBJ2-3 few 12 TRBV6-2/TRBV6-3
CARSVFNPEKLFF TGTGCCCGGAGTGTATTCAATCCTGAAAAACTGTTTTTT - TRBJ1-4 once 13 TRBV30
CASSYRRGADTEAFF TGTGCCAGCAGTTACCGGCGAGGGGCGGACACTGAAGCCTTCTTT - TRBJ1-1 few 15 TRBV6-6
CASSPGRGRANTGELFF TGTGCCAGCAGCCCTGGGCGGGGACGGGCAAACACCGGGGAGCTGTTTTTT - TRBJ2-2 many 17 TRBV11-2
CSALQRQRHSGANVLTF TGCAGTGCTCTCCAGAGACAAAGACACTCTGGGGCCAACGTCCTGACTTTC - TRBJ2-6 - 17 TRBV20-1
CSADYYGEQYF TGCAGTGCCGATTACTACGGCGAGCAGTACTTC - TRBJ2-7 - 11 TRBV20-1
CASSLEGRGIQETQYF TGCGCCAGCAGCTTAGAAGGTAGGGGGATTCAAGAGACCCAGTACTTC - TRBJ2-5 few 16 TRBV5-1
CASSGEGRLAKNIQYF TGCGCCAGCAGCGGGGAAGGCAGATTAGCCAAAAACATTCAGTACTTC - TRBJ2-4 - 16 TRBV5-1
CSVGGNSGSRTDTQYF TGCAGCGTTGGGGGTAATAGCGGGAGTAGGACAGATACGCAGTATTTT TRBD2 TRBJ2-3 many 16 TRBV29-1
CASSHGTSQDIQYF TGTGCCAGCTCCCACGGTACATCCCAAGACATTCAGTACTTC - TRBJ2-4 few 14 TRBV18
CASSYSREGLEAFF TGTGCCAGCAGTTACTCCCGGGAGGGGCTTGAAGCTTTCTTT - TRBJ1-1 - 14 TRBV6-5
CASRQGLQETQYF TGTGCCAGCAGGCAGGGATTACAAGAGACCCAGTACTTC - TRBJ2-5 - 13 TRBV7-2
CASSVSAGMLYNEQLF TGTGCCAGCAGCGTCTCGGCGGGAATGCTGTACAATGAGCAGCTCTTC - TRBJ2-1 few 16 TRBV9
CASSPEFETQYF TGTGCCAGCAGCCCCGAGTTCGAGACCCAGTACTTC - TRBJ2-5 - 12 TRBV7-2
CASSPSSPSGNTIYF TGTGCCAGCTCGCCGAGTTCCCCCTCTGGAAACACCATATATTTT - TRBJ1-3 - 15 TRBV18
CASSRRLAGYNEQFF TGTGCCAGCAGCCGCAGACTAGCGGGATACAATGAGCAGTTCTTC TRBD2 TRBJ2-1 few 15 TRBV7-2
CSARAPDYPQYF TGCAGTGCTAGAGCCCCAGACTATCCCCAGTACTTC - TRBJ2-4 once 12 TRBV20-1
CASSYSGLSTRETQYF TGTGCCAGCAGTTACTCCGGGCTCTCTACCCGAGAGACCCAGTACTTC - TRBJ2-5 - 16 TRBV6-2/TRBV6-3
CASGTGDSTSYGYTF TGTGCCAGCGGGACAGGGGACTCGACCTCCTATGGCTACACCTTC TRBD1 TRBJ1-2 - 15 TRBV6-1
CASSFSGRTANYGYTF TGTGCCAGCAGCTTTAGCGGCAGGACCGCTAACTATGGCTACACCTTC - TRBJ1-2 few 16 TRBV9
CSVTGGRHYGYTF TGCAGCGTTACAGGGGGCCGGCACTATGGCTACACCTTC TRBD1 TRBJ1-2 - 13 TRBV29-1
CASFALTGPRAGGYTF TGTGCCAGCTTCGCCTTAACCGGCCCCCGGGCAGGTGGCTACACCTTC - TRBJ1-2 - 16 TRBV6-5
CASSPSWGGGADTQYF TGTGCCAGCAGCCCAAGTTGGGGCGGGGGTGCCGATACGCAGTATTTT TRBD2 TRBJ2-3 few 16 TRBV7-9
CASSSLAGLAGGSFNEQFF TGTGCCAGCAGCTCCCTTGCGGGACTAGCGGGGGGGTCTTTCAATGAGCAGTTCTTC TRBD2 TRBJ2-1 few 19 TRBV7-8
CASSEGPWGYTF TGTGCCAGCAGCGAGGGACCTTGGGGCTACACCTTC - TRBJ1-2 - 12 TRBV2
CASSWTGTMNTEAFF TGTGCCAGCAGCTGGACCGGGACAATGAACACTGAAGCTTTCTTT - TRBJ1-1 - 15 TRBV11-1
CASSQTGWGGVHYF TGTGCCAGCAGCCAAACAGGTTGGGGAGGGGTTCACTACTTC TRBD2 TRBJ2-4 - 14 TRBV14
CSASLQGAGEQYF TGCAGTGCTAGCCTACAGGGGGCGGGAGAGCAGTACTTC TRBD1 TRBJ2-7 - 13 TRBV20-1
CASSLVAGLDPLTQYF TGTGCCAGCAGCTTAGTGGCGGGACTAGACCCTCTTACGCAGTATTTT TRBD2 TRBJ2-3 - 16 TRBV7-2
CASSLGRGLYNEQFF TGTGCCAGCAGCTTAGGACGGGGGCTTTACAATGAGCAGTTCTTC - TRBJ2-1 - 15 TRBV11-3
CASSSGLAGASDTQYF TGTGCCAGCAGTTCGGGACTAGCGGGAGCGTCAGATACGCAGTATTTT TRBD2 TRBJ2-3 few 16 TRBV6-5
CASSPTGGAYNEQFF TGTGCCAGCAGTCCTACAGGGGGGGCCTACAATGAGCAGTTCTTC - TRBJ2-1 - 15 TRBV27
CAVRPAGSYNSPLHF TGTGCCGTCAGACCGGCGGGCTCCTATAATTCACCCCTCCACTTT - TRBJ1-6 - 15 TRBV7-2
CASSARGTQYF TGTGCCAGCAGCGCACGGGGGACCCAGTACTTC - TRBJ2-5 - 11 TRBV12-3/TRBV12-4
CASSVREPSAGELFF TGTGCCAGCAGTGTGAGAGAACCCTCCGCCGGGGAGCTGTTTTTT - TRBJ2-2 - 15 TRBV2
CASSFHDGGADTQYF TGTGCCAGCAGTTTTCACGACGGCGGGGCAGATACGCAGTATTTT - TRBJ2-3 few 15 TRBV27
CASRDSYQETQYF TGTGCCAGCAGGGACAGTTACCAAGAGACCCAGTACTTC - TRBJ2-5 - 13 TRBV12-3/TRBV12-4
CASRTGGHRDTQYF TGCGCCAGCAGAACAGGGGGCCACCGGGATACGCAGTATTTT TRBD1 TRBJ2-3 - 14 TRBV4-1
CASSRGVYGETQYF TGCGCCAGCAGCCGAGGGGTTTACGGAGAGACCCAGTACTTC - TRBJ2-5 many 14 TRBV5-1
CSVEDGRGRTDTQYF TGCAGCGTTGAAGACGGAAGGGGACGTACAGATACGCAGTATTTT - TRBJ2-3 - 15 TRBV29-1
CASSLRTGGYDTEAFF TGTGCCAGCAGCTTACGGACAGGGGGCTATGACACTGAAGCTTTCTTT TRBD1 TRBJ1-1 - 16 TRBV7-2
CASRLGTANYGYTF TGCGCCAGCAGGTTGGGGACCGCTAACTATGGCTACACCTTC - TRBJ1-2 - 14 TRBV5-1
CASSPYVTDPGGGHNEQFF TGTGCCAGCAGCCCGTATGTGACGGACCCCGGAGGGGGACACAATGAGCAGTTCTTC - TRBJ2-1 few 19 TRBV7-8
CASSSSDRYTEAFF TGTGCCAGCAGCTCCTCGGACCGGTACACTGAAGCTTTCTTT - TRBJ1-1 many 14 TRBV7-9
CGASGSGNTIYF TGCGGGGCGTCAGGCTCTGGAAACACCATATATTTT - TRBJ1-3 - 12 TRBV20-1
CASSRTVIGELFF TGTGCCAGCAGCCGGACAGTAATCGGGGAGCTGTTTTTT - TRBJ2-2 few 13 TRBV14
CSVGRTDSYEQYF TGCAGCGTTGGCCGGACAGATAGCTACGAGCAGTACTTC - TRBJ2-7 few 13 TRBV29-1
CASSRDRGDGYTF TGTGCCAGCAGTAGGGACAGGGGAGATGGCTACACCTTC TRBD1 TRBJ1-2 many 13 TRBV6-5
CASSYRQGLGYTF TGTGCCAGCAGTTACCGGCAGGGCCTTGGCTACACCTTC - TRBJ1-2 - 13 TRBV6-5
CASSPRTVSGELFF TGTGCCAGCAGTCCCCGGACAGTGTCCGGGGAGCTGTTTTTT - TRBJ2-2 - 14 TRBV6-6
CASSLFGTSVGELFF TGCGCCAGCAGCTTGTTCGGGACTAGTGTCGGGGAGCTGTTTTTT TRBD2 TRBJ2-2 - 15 TRBV5-1
CASRRRVAGTDTGELFF TGTGCCAGCAGACGTAGGGTAGCGGGAACCGACACCGGGGAGCTGTTTTTT TRBD2 TRBJ2-2 few 17 TRBV7-6
CSADTGTGTDTQYF TGCAGTGCAGACACTGGAACGGGCACAGATACGCAGTATTTT - TRBJ2-3 - 14 TRBV20-1
CSARPTSGRVGEQFF TGCAGTGCTAGACCGACTAGCGGGAGAGTGGGTGAGCAGTTCTTC TRBD2 TRBJ2-1 - 15 TRBV20-1